This record looks at one T cell receptor (beta chain) sequence and its context. Antigen specificity is unknown. At the time of sampling, donors were nominally healthy, though unrecorded immune exposures were likely. This sample was included in a study of cytomegalovirus exposure and HLA in healthy donors. The study's findings and limits: Across donors, presence/absence analyses took sequencing depth to be roughly uniform.

V dropped 4 bases and J dropped 7 bases, with 13 bases sitting between them. The CDR3 is 14 residues long. Germline lookup yields CDR1 SGHNT and CDR2 YENEEA. The PCR ran on 60 Vbeta and 13 Jbeta primers. This table comes from immunoSEQ multiplex PCR, and its TCRdb copy is limited to in-frame clones, with some not included. The sample has about 140,000 clones; 70% are singletons. The clonotype comes from a woman between 25 and 40 years old in good health and CMV-seronegative. V is TRBV11-3 and J is TRBJ2-2; weak D call: TRBD1 (5 bases). Sequences were obtained from PBMCs. Written as DNA, the CDR3 is TGTGCCAGCAGCTCCGCCGGAACAGGCGGGGAGCTGTTTTTT. Its translation is CASSSAGTGGELFF.